This TCR beta chain appears in the sequencing data of a study of T cell changes during pregnancy in multiple sclerosis. Data came from immunoSEQ multiplex PCR; TCRdb stores just in-frame clones and leaves some out. The table shows approximately 60,000 clones, with just over 90% occurring only once. CDR1 is MDHEN and CDR2 is SYDVKM in the germline V gene. Trimming removed 4 bases from V and 3 bases from J, with 14 bases in between. The CDR3 runs 15 residues. The V gene is TRBV28, the J gene TRBJ2-3; tentatively, D is TRBD2 (7 bases). Specimen: CD4+ T cells from peripheral blood mononuclear cells, collected in the second trimester of pregnancy. The clonotype comes from a female donor with multiple sclerosis, enrolled in a pregnancy study. The CDR3 region has the DNA TGTGCCAGCAGTTCCGAGGGGGGGTGGACAGATACGCAGTATTTT. Translation gives CASSSEGGWTDTQYF.